Following are 29 T cell receptor beta chains from one sample sequenced in a study of blood T cell repertoires in COVID-19. Sequencing used immunoSEQ multiplex PCR; TCRdb keeps in-frame clones, though not all of them. Here the sample spans 190,000 or so clones, just under 90% being singletons. The sequenced material came from peripheral blood. The source of these receptors is a woman between 18 and 29 years old who had recovered from COVID-19.

In the case of this clone: The same CDR3 is also encoded by other DNA sequences in this sample. This rearrangement joins TRBV5-1 to TRBJ1-1; D is unclear. The germline CDR1 and CDR2 sequences are SGHRS and YFSETQ. This CDR3 comprises 14 residues. Trimming stripped 1 base from V and 2 bases from J, with 9 bases between. CDR3 in DNA: TGCGCCAGCAGCTTGTGGGGAGGCAACACTGAAGCTTTCTTT. It translates to CASSLWGGNTEAFF.

As to this clone: Mismatch with germline at one junction end may stem from a read error. The identical CDR3 is also encoded by other nucleotide sequences in the sample. The chain combines TRBV15 with TRBJ1-2; D is possibly TRBD1 (5 bases). This CDR3 has 16 residues. The germline V gene has CDR1 LNHNV and CDR2 YYDKDF (reference sequence). CDR3 sequence: CATSRGEGRTNYGYTF. The CDR3 DNA is TGCGCCACCAGCAGAGGGGAGGGAAGAACTAACTATGGCTACACCTTC.

V usage is TRBV24-1 and J usage is TRBJ2-5; a possible D gene is TRBD2 (6 bases). V was shortened by 0 bases and J by 1 base, with 20 bases between the two germline ends. Germline lookup yields CDR1 KGHDR and CDR2 SFDVKD. This CDR3 has 19 amino acids. In nucleotides, the CDR3 is TGTGCCACCAGTGATTTGCAAATCGATGGGCGGGGCACCCAAGAGACCCAGTACTTC. Protein sequence: CATSDLQIDGRGTQETQYF.

The chain has TRBV24-1 and TRBJ2-3; possibly TRBD1 for D (5 bases). Trimming cost V 10 bases and J 1 base, with 11 bases left between them. The CDR3 consists of 13 residues. CDR1 KGHDR and CDR2 SFDVKD come from the germline V gene. In DNA form, the CDR3 reads TGTGCCACGAACAGGACCTGCACAGATACGCAGTATTTT. Encoded protein: CATNRTCTDTQYF.

The chain has TRBV19 and TRBJ1-4; no firm D call. CDR3 length equals 14 residues. The V and J ends lost 0 bases and 7 bases respectively, with 9 bases between them. The V gene's germline CDR1 is LNHDA and CDR2 SQIVND (reference sequence). The CDR3 nucleotides read TGTGCCAGTAGTATAGACCCCGCAGTTGAAAAACTGTTTTTT. Residues: CASSIDPAVEKLFF.

V usage is TRBV2 and J usage is TRBJ1-4; a possible D gene is TRBD1 (6 bases). The CDR3 has 15 amino acids. CDR1 is SNHLY and CDR2 is FYNNEI in the germline V gene. V was pared by 8 bases and J by 2 bases, with 15 bases between. The CDR3 DNA reads TGTGCCAGCGGTTCAGGGGAGCCGACTAATGAAAAACTGTTTTTT. Its protein product is CASGSGEPTNEKLFF.

The rearrangement links TRBV6-2 or TRBV6-3 to TRBJ2-7; D remains unclear. Deletions cut 6 bases from V and 0 bases from J, with 12 bases between. This CDR3 contains 14 residues. Germline CDR1 reads MNHEY; CDR2 reads SVGEGT. Written as DNA, the CDR3 is TGTGCCAGCAGCATCCCCGAGGTCTCCTACGAGCAGTACTTC. Residues: CASSIPEVSYEQYF.

This chain connects TRBV19 to TRBJ1-5; the match to TRBD1 covers 11 bases. Per germline, CDR1 LNHDA and CDR2 SQIVND (reference sequence). V shed 3 bases and J 5 bases; nucleotides not matched to a gene: 3. CDR3 length: 15 amino acids. CDR3 sequence (DNA): TGTGCCAGTAGTATGGGACAGGGGGGCCATCAGCCCCAGCATTTT. It yields the protein CASSMGQGGHQPQHF.

V is TRBV24-1 and J is TRBJ1-2; 8 positions agree with TRBD1. V lost 2 bases and J lost 6; bases outside the gene matches: 10. This CDR3 region has 16 residues. The germline V gene encodes CDR1 KGHDR and CDR2 SFDVKD. This chain's CDR3 is CATSDSRTGTVDGYTF. CDR3 DNA sequence: TGTGCCACCAGTGATTCCCGGACAGGGACGGTGGATGGCTACACCTTC.

The chain is built from TRBV6-1 and TRBJ1-2, with 7 bases aligning to TRBD1. Germline CDR1 reads MNHNS; CDR2 reads SASEGT. The junction had 3 bases not matched to a gene; V was cut back by 1 base and J by 4 bases. This CDR3 comprises 14 residues. CDR3 DNA sequence: TGTGCCAGCAGTGAAGGGGACAGCCGCTATGGCTACACCTTC. Amino acid sequence: CASSEGDSRYGYTF.

This sequence joins TRBV19 and TRBJ2-5; TRBD2 agrees at 9 bases. Germline V gene lookup returns CDR1 LNHDA and CDR2 SQIVND (reference sequence). The CDR3 covers 16 residues. The trim removed 2 bases at V and 1 base at J, leaving 5 bases unmatched. CDR3 DNA sequence: TGTGCCAGTAGTATATTGGGTAGCGGGGGCCAAGAGACCCAGTACTTC. It translates to CASSILGSGGQETQYF.

This clone was seen a handful of times. The chain recombines TRBV9 with TRBJ1-1; tentatively, D is TRBD1 (6 bases). V lost 3 bases and J lost 8, with 14 bases in between. Per the germline V gene, CDR1 is SGDLS and CDR2 is YYNGEE. The CDR3 length is 13 residues. The CDR3 sequence: CASSAPQGLEAFF. CDR3 nucleotide sequence: TGTGCCAGCAGCGCTCCCCAGGGGTTGGAAGCTTTCTTT.

V is TRBV5-6 and J is TRBJ2-1, with D possibly TRBD1 on 5 matching bases. The ends were cut back, 0 bases at V and 9 bases at J, with 13 bases in the middle. CDR3 length: 14 residues. The V gene's germline CDR1 is SGHDT and CDR2 YYEEEE. In DNA form, the CDR3 reads TGTGCCAGCAGCTTGGGGGCAGGGTGGAGTGAGCAGTTCTTC. It specifies CASSLGAGWSEQFF.

The genes are TRBV5-1 and TRBJ2-5, with a tentative D call TRBD1 (5 bases). The CDR3 is 13 residues long. V was shortened by 4 bases and J by 3 bases, with 10 bases between the two germline ends. The germline gives CDR1 SGHRS, CDR2 YFSETQ. The CDR3 region has the DNA TGCGCCAGCAGCCCCGCCAGGGAAGAGACCCAGTACTTC. Amino acids: CASSPAREETQYF.

This clone was found once. This chain joins TRBV15 and TRBJ2-1; tentative D call: TRBD2 (5 bases). There are 14 residues in the CDR3. The germline gives CDR1 LNHNV, CDR2 YYDKDF (reference sequence). Trimming pared 5 bases from V and 8 bases from J, leaving 16 bases between. The CDR3 spells CATSAPSNGDEQFF. CDR3 in DNA: TGTGCCACCAGCGCCCCATCCAACGGGGATGAGCAGTTCTTC. The whole variable domain, remainder taken from reference TRBV15 and TRBJ2-1, is DAMVIQNPRYQVTQFGKPVTLSCSQTLNHNVMYWYQQKSSQAPKLLFHYYDKDFNNEADTPDNFQSRRPNTSFCFLDIRSPGLGDTAMYLCATSAPSNGDEQFFGPGTRLTVL.

The V call is TRBV29-1, the J call TRBJ1-1; 11 bases fit TRBD1. The CDR3 totals 19 residues. J gave up 4 bases and V 3 bases, and 19 bases lay outside the gene matches. Germline V gene data show CDR1 as SQVTM and CDR2 as ANQGSEA. This CDR3 reads CSVDLLLARTGGIGTEAFF. The CDR3 DNA reads as TGCAGCGTTGACCTCCTCTTGGCTCGGACAGGGGGCATCGGCACTGAAGCTTTCTTT.

The J gene is TRBJ1-2, the V gene TRBV10-3, with D maybe TRBD1 (6 bases). V was shortened by 3 bases and J by 4 bases, with 15 bases between the two germline ends. Germline-derived CDR1 and CDR2 are ENHRY and SYGVKD. The CDR3 extends over 15 amino acids. The CDR3 loop is CAISDEGGGLYGYTF. In nucleotides, the CDR3 is TGTGCCATCAGTGATGAGGGGGGGGGCCTCTATGGCTACACCTTC.

This clone was found many times. The chain links TRBV7-2 to TRBJ1-2; 12 bases agree with TRBD1. Trimming at V came to 2 bases and at J to 6 bases, leaving 7 bases not matched to a gene. The germline V gene encodes CDR1 SGHTA and CDR2 FQGNSA. The length of the CDR3 is 16 residues. The CDR3 protein is CASSLLGTGGANGYTF. The CDR3 nucleotides read TGTGCCAGCAGCTTATTGGGGACAGGGGGCGCCAATGGCTACACCTTC. The full variable domain, in which reference TRBV7-2 and TRBJ1-2 provide the parts outside the CDR3, is GAGVSQSPSNKVTEKGKDVELRCDPISGHTALYWYRQSLGQGLEFLIYFQGNSAPDKSGLPSDRFSAERTGGSVSTLTIQRTQQEDSAVYLCASSLLGTGGANGYTFGSGTRLTVV.

This rearrangement joins TRBV13 to TRBJ2-1; 14 bases line up with TRBD2. The length of the CDR3 is 15 residues. Unmatched junction bases numbered 8, after V lost 6 bases and J lost 10 bases. Per germline, CDR1 PRHDT and CDR2 FYEKMQ (reference sequence). CDR3 nucleotides: TGTGCCAGCAGGGAGACTAGCGGGGGGGCGGAAGAGCAGTTCTTC. Its protein product is CASRETSGGAEEQFF.

The V and J genes are TRBV3-1 (or the pseudogene TRBV3-2) and TRBJ1-1, with 7 nucleotides matching TRBD1. CDR3 length: 12 residues. The germline gives CDR1 LGHDT, CDR2 YNNKEL (reference sequence). After removal of 4 bases from V and 7 bases from J, the junction contained 3 bases not matched to a gene. For the CDR3, the DNA is TGTGCCAGCAGCCTCACAGGGGATGAAGCTTTCTTT. Encoded protein: CASSLTGDEAFF.

The chain joins TRBV6-5 to TRBJ1-1, with D tentatively TRBD1 (6 bases). The ends were cut back, 2 bases at V and 1 base at J, with 11 bases in the middle. The CDR3 sequence is 15 residues long. CDR1 MNHEY and CDR2 SVGAGI come from the germline V gene. The CDR3 nucleotides are TGTGCCAGCAGTTACGACAGGCCTTGGAACACTGAAGCTTTCTTT. Residues: CASSYDRPWNTEAFF.

This rearrangement joins TRBV6-2 or TRBV6-3 to TRBJ2-7; 8 bases fit TRBD1. Trimming removed 2 bases from V and 1 base from J; junction bases left unmatched: 7. The CDR3 sequence is 16 residues long. CDR1 and CDR2 (germline): MNHEY, SVGEGT. The DNA for the CDR3 is TGTGCCAGCAGTTACCGTGCTAGACAGGGGTCCTACGAGCAGTACTTC. Residues: CASSYRARQGSYEQYF.

V usage is TRBV6-5 and J usage is TRBJ2-7, with 9 positions matching TRBD2. Germline CDR1 reads MNHEY; CDR2 reads SVGAGI. With V trimmed by 1 base and J by 6 bases, 7 bases remained unmatched. The CDR3 sequence is 15 residues long. The CDR3 DNA follows: TGTGCCAGCAGTTACTATCTAGCGGGGAGGGGCGAGCAGTACTTC. Translated, it gives CASSYYLAGRGEQYF.

CDR3 coding DNA: TGCGCCAGCAGCTTGGTACCAGGGGATGAGCAGTACTTC. Amino acids: CASSLVPGDEQYF. The V gene is TRBV5-1, the J gene TRBJ2-7; tentative D call: TRBD1 (6 bases). Trimming cost V 0 bases and J 7 bases, with 11 bases left between them. Per germline, CDR1 SGHRS and CDR2 YFSETQ. The CDR3 loop spans 13 amino acids. The full variable domain, with the rest looked up from reference TRBV5-1 and TRBJ2-7, is KAGVTQTPRYLIKTRGQQVTLSCSPISGHRSVSWYQQTPGQGLQFLFEYFSETQRNKGNFPGRFSGRQFSNSRSEMNVSTLELGDSALYLCASSLVPGDEQYFGPGTRLTVT.

The chain carries TRBV27 and TRBJ2-1, with 11 bases fitting TRBD2. Looked up from germline, CDR1 is MNHEY and CDR2 is SMNVEV (reference sequence). CDR3 length equals 13 residues. The V gene end was trimmed by 7 bases and the J gene end by 10 bases; junction bases not matched to a gene: 6. The CDR3 DNA sequence: TGTGCCAGCACCGCTAGCGGGGGGTGGGAGCAGTTCTTC. It specifies CASTASGGWEQFF.

This clone was counted once. The chain recombines TRBV6-1 with TRBJ2-7; 9 nucleotides line up with TRBD2. The CDR3 loop spans 15 amino acids. V shed 3 bases and J 4 bases; nucleotides not matched to a gene: 7. Germline V gives CDR1 MNHNS, CDR2 SASEGT. CDR3 protein: CASSDPTSGNYEQYV. CDR3 DNA: TGTGCCAGCAGTGATCCGACTAGCGGAAATTACGAGCAGTACGTC.

This CDR3 is CASGLIAGLNTGELFF. The CDR3 DNA follows: TGTGCTAGTGGTTTGATAGCGGGGTTGAACACCGGGGAGCTGTTTTTT. The chain carries TRBV12-5 and TRBJ2-2, with 8 bases lining up with TRBD2. Trimming at V came to 2 bases and at J to 1 base, leaving 3 bases not matched to a gene. Per the germline V gene, CDR1 is LGHNT and CDR2 is FRNRAP. This CDR3 contains 16 residues.

This chain links TRBV5-1 with TRBJ1-4; D may be TRBD1 (5 bases). CDR1 and CDR2 from the germline V gene are SGHRS and YFSETQ. The V gene lost 0 bases and the J gene lost 6 bases, with 18 bases spanning the gap. The CDR3 contains 17 residues. The DNA of the CDR3 is TGCGCCAGCAGCTTGGGATTTAGTGGTCCGGGGGATGAAAAACTGTTTTTT. It specifies CASSLGFSGPGDEKLFF.

The V gene is TRBV27, the J gene TRBJ2-7; the match to TRBD1 covers 7 bases. With 1 base clipped from V and 3 bases from J, the junction kept 3 bases outside the gene matches. CDR1 MNHEY and CDR2 SMNVEV come from the germline V gene (reference sequence). The CDR3 totals 14 residues. The CDR3 region has the DNA TGTGCCAGCAGTTTATTTACAGGGGACTACGAGCAGTACTTC. Translating gives CASSLFTGDYEQYF.